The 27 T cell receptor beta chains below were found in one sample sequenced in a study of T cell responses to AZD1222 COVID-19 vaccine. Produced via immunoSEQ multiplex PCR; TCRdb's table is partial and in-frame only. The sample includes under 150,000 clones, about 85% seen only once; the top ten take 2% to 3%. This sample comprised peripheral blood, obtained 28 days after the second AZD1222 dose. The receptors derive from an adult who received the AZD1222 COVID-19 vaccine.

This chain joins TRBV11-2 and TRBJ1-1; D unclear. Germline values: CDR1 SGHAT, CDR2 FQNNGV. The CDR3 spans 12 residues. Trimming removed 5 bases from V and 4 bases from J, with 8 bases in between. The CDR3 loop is CASSRWSTEAFF. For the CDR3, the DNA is TGTGCCAGCAGCCGCTGGAGCACTGAAGCTTTCTTT.

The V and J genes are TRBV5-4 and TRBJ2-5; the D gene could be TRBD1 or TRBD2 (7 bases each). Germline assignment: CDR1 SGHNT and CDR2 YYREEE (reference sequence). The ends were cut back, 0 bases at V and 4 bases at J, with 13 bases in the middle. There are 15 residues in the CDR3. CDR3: CASSLGQGGAETQYF. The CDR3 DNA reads TGTGCCAGCAGCTTGGGACAGGGAGGGGCAGAGACCCAGTACTTC.

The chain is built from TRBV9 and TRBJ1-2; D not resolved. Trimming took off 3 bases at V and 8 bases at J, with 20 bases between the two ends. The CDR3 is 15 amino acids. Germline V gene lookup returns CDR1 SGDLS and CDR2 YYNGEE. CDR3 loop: CASSAPSSGIVGYTF. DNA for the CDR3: TGTGCCAGCAGCGCACCCTCCTCCGGGATTGTGGGCTACACCTTC.

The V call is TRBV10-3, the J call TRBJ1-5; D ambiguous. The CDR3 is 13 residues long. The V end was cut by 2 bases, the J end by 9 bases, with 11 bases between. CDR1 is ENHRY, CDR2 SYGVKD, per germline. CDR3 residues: CAISEDRQRPQHF. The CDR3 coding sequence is TGTGCCATCAGTGAGGACCGGCAGCGGCCCCAGCATTTT.

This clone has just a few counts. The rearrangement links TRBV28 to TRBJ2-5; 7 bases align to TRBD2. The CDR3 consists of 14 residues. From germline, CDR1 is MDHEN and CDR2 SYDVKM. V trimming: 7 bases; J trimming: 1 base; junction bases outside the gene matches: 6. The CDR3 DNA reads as TGTGCCAGCACCCGCCCGGGGGGCCAAGAGACCCAGTACTTC. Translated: CASTRPGGQETQYF.

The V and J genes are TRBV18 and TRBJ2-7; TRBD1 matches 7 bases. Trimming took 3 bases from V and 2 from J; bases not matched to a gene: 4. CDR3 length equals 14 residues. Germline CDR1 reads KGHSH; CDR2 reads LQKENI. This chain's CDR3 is CASSPGTAAYEQYF. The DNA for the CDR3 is TGTGCCAGCTCACCCGGGACAGCAGCCTACGAGCAGTACTTC.

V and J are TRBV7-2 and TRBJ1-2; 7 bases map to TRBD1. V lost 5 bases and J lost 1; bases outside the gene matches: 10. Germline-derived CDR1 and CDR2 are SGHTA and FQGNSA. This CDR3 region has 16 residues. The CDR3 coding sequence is TGTGCCAGCAGCCCGTGGACAGGTGATGGTAACTATGGCTACACCTTC. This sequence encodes CASSPWTGDGNYGYTF.

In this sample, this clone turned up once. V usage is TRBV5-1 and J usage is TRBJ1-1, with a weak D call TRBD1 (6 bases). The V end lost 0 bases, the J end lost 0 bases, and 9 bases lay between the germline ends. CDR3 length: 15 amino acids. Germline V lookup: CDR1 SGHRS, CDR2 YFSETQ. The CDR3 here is CASSLEGGLNTEAFF. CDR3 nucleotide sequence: TGCGCCAGCAGCTTGGAGGGGGGATTGAACACTGAAGCTTTCTTT.

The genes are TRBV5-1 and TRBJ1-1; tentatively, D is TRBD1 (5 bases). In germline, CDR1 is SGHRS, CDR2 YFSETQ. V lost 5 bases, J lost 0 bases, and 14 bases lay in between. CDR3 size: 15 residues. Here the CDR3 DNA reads TGCGCCAGCAGACCTGGGACGGGAATGAACACTGAAGCTTTCTTT. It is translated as CASRPGTGMNTEAFF.

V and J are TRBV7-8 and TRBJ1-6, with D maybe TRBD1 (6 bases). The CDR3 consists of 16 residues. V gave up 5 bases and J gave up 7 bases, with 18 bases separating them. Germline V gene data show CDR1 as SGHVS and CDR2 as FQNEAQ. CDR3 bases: TGTGCCAGCAGCCTCGGGGATCTTGGGGGCAATTCACCCCTCCACTTT. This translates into CASSLGDLGGNSPLHF.

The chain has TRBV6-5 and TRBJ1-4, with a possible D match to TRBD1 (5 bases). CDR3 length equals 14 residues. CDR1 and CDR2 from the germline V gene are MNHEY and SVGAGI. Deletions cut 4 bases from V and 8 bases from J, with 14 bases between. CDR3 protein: CASSLLGQTEKLFF. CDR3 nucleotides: TGTGCCAGCAGTTTGCTAGGACAAACAGAAAAACTGTTTTTT.

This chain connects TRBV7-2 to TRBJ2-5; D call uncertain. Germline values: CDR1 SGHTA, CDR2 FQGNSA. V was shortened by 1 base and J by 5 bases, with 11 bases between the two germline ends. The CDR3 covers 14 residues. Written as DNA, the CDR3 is TGTGCCAGCAGCTTAGTTGGATGGCCGGAGACCCAGTACTTC. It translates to CASSLVGWPETQYF.

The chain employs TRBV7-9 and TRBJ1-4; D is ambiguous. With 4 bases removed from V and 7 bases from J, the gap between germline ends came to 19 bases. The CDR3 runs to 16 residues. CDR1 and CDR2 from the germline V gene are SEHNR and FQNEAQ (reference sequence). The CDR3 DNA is TGTGCCAGCAGCTCGACCTCGGATCCGGCGGGTGAAAAACTGTTTTTT. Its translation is CASSSTSDPAGEKLFF.

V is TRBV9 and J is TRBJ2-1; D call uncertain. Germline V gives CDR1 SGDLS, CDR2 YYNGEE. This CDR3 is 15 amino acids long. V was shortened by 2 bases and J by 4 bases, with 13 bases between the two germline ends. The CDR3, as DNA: TGTGCCAGCAGCGTGGGCTCACCCCCATACAATGAGCAGTTCTTC. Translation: CASSVGSPPYNEQFF.

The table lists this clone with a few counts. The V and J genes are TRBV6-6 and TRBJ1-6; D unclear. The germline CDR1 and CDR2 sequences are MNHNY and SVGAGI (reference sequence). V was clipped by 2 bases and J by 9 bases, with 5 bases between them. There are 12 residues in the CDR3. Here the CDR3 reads CASSYLSSPLHF. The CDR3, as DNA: TGTGCCAGCAGTTACCTCAGTTCACCCCTCCACTTT.

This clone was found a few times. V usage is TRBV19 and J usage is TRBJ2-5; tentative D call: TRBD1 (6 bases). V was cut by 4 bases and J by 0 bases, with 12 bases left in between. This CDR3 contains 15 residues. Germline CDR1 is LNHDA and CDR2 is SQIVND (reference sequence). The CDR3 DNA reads TGTGCCAGTAGTAACCCCGGGACAAACCAAGAGACCCAGTACTTC. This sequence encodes CASSNPGTNQETQYF.

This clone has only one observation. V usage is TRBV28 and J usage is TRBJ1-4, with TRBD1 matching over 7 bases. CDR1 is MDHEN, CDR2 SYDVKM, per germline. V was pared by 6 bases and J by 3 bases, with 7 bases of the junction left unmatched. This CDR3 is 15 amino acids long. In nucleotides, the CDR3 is TGTGCCAGCAGCCCCCGGACAGGTTCTAATGAAAAACTGTTTTTT. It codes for CASSPRTGSNEKLFF.

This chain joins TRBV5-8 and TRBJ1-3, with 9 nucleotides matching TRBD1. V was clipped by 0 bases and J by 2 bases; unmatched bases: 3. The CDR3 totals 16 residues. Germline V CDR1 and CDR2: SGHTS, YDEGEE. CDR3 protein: CASSLARQGAGNTIYF. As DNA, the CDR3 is TGTGCCAGCAGCTTGGCCAGACAGGGGGCTGGAAACACCATATATTTT. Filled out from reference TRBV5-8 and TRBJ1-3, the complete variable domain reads EAGVTQSPTHLIKTRGQQATLRCSPISGHTSVYWYQQALGLGLQFLLWYDEGEERNRGNFPPRFSGRQFPNYSSELNVNALELEDSALYLCASSLARQGAGNTIYFGEGSWLTVV.

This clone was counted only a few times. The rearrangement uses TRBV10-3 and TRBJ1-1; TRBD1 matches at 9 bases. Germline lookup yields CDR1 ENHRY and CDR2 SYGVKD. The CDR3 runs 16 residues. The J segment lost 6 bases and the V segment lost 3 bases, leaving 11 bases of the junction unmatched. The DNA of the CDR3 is TGTGCCATCAGTGAACGACAACAGGGGGCTCTCGCTGAAGCTTTCTTT. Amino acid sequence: CAISERQQGALAEAFF.

The CDR3 protein is CATSPTGGAEAFF. CDR3 bases: TGTGCCACCAGTCCGACAGGGGGGGCTGAAGCTTTCTTT. The J gene is TRBJ1-1, the V gene TRBV24-1; 9 positions agree with TRBD1. This CDR3 has 13 amino acids. Germline V gene data show CDR1 as KGHDR and CDR2 as SFDVKD. Germline trimming cut 6 bases from V and 6 bases from J; bases unmatched to any gene: 4.

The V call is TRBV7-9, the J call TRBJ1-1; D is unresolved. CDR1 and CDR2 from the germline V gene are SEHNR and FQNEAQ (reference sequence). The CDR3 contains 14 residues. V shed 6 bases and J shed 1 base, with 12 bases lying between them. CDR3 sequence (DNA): TGTGCCAGCAGATCAGGCGCGGCGAACACTGAAGCTTTCTTT. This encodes CASRSGAANTEAFF.

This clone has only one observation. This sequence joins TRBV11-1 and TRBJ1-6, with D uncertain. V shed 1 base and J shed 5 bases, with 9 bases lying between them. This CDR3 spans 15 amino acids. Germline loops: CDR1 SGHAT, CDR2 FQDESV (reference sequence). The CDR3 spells CASSLDAVNNSPLHF. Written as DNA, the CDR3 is TGTGCCAGCAGCTTAGACGCGGTGAATAATTCACCCCTCCACTTT.

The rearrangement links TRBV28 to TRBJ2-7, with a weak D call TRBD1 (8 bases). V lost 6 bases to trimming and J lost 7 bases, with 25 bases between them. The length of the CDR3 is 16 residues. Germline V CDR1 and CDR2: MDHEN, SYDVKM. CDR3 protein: CASRATGGGLPREQYF. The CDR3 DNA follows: TGTGCCAGCAGGGCTACAGGGGGGGGCCTCCCCAGGGAGCAGTACTTC.

The CDR3 DNA follows: TGTGCCAGCTCAATTCAGACAGGGATGAACACTGAAGCTTTCTTT. This encodes CASSIQTGMNTEAFF. The chain carries TRBV18 and TRBJ1-1, with 7 bases that match TRBD1. Germline V gene lookup returns CDR1 KGHSH and CDR2 LQKENI. With V trimmed by 5 bases and J by 0 bases, 6 bases remained unmatched. The CDR3 consists of 15 residues.

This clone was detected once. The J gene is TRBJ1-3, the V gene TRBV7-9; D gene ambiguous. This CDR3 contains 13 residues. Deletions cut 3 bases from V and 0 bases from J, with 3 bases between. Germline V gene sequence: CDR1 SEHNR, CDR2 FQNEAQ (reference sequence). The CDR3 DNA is TGTGCCAGCAGCTTGGTCTCTGGAAACACCATATATTTT. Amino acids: CASSLVSGNTIYF. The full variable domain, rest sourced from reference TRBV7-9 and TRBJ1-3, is DTGVSQNPRHKITKRGQNVTFRCDPISEHNRLYWYRQTLGQGPEFLTYFQNEAQLEKSRLLSDRFSAERPKGSFSTLEIQRTEQGDSAMYLCASSLVSGNTIYFGEGSWLTVV.

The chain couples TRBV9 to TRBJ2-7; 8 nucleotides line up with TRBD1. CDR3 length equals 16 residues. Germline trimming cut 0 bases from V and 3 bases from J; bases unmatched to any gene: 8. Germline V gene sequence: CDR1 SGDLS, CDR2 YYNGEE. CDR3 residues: CASSVGSGQGFYEQYF. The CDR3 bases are TGTGCCAGCAGCGTAGGTTCCGGACAGGGATTCTACGAGCAGTACTTC.

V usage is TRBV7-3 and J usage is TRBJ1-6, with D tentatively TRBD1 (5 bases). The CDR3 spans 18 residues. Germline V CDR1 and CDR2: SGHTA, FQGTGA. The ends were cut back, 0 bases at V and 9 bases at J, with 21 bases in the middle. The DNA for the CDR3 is TGTGCCAGCAGCTTAACACCGACGGGGCAGGTGGGAGGTTCACCCCTCCACTTT. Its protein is CASSLTPTGQVGGSPLHF.